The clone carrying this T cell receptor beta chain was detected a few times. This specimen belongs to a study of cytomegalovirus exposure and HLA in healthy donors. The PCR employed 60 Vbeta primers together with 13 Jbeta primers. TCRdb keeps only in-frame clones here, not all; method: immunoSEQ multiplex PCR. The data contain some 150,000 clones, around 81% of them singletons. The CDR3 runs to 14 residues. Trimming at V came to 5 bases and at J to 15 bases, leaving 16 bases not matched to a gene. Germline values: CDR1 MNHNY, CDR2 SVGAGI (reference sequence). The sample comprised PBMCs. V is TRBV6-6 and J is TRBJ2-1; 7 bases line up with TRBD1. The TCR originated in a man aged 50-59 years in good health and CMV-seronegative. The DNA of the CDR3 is TGTGCCAGCAGTCTTAATTCAGGGGGAATGAGTGGGTTCTTC. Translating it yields CASSLNSGGMSGFF.